This T cell receptor beta chain comes out of a study of CD8 T cells in Susac syndrome. Random hexamers served to reverse transcribe roughly 0.5 to 1 ug RNA. TCRdb recomputed calls from the immunoSEQ multiplex PCR reads with MiXCR, one row per CDR3 protein. Among more than 80,000 distinct CDR3 sequences listed, approximately 93% were seen once. This clonotype was sampled from a human donor with Susac syndrome. Source material: CD8+ T cells from PBMCs.

CDR3 in DNA: TGTGCCAGCAGTGACATAGAAGAGACCCAGTACTTC. It codes for CASSDIEETQYF. J is TRBJ2-5 and V is TRBV2; D uncertain. The CDR3 is 12 amino acids. Trimming left V 3 bases short and J 3 bases short, with 5 bases between. Germline values: CDR1 SNHLY, CDR2 FYNNEI.